One and the same sample provided the 4 T cell receptor beta chains below, sequenced in a study of T cells in Graves' hyperthyroidism and ophthalmopathy. Amplification of TCR beta CDR3 regions was performed using RNA transcripts as template. The study used the HTBI primer set for a first-round RT-PCR of the TCR CDR3. TCRdb ran MiXCR on the multiplex PCR reads and lists one entry per CDR3 protein. Among 410,000 or so distinct CDR3 sequences, roughly 15% were seen once, and the ten largest hold less than 15%. Source material: blood. The origin of the receptors is a man between 18 and 35 years old with Graves' ophthalmopathy.

This clonotype was seen ten or more times. This chain joins TRBV30 and TRBJ2-1; a possible D gene is TRBD1 (6 bases). The CDR3 has 13 amino acids. CDR1 is GTSNPN and CDR2 is SVGIG in the germline V gene (reference sequence). V was pared by 1 base and J by 13 bases, with 17 bases between. The DNA of the CDR3 is TGTGCCTGGAGTGGGAACAGGGTACGTAGTCAGTTCTTC. Translation: CAWSGNRVRSQFF.

A few counts support this clonotype. This chain links TRBV15 with TRBJ1-2; no firm D call. Germline V gene data show CDR1 as LNHNV and CDR2 as YYDKDF (reference sequence). Trimming cost V 1 base and J 3 bases, with 9 bases left between them. This CDR3 spans 14 amino acids. The CDR3 sequence: CATSRVGGDYGYTF. The CDR3 region has the DNA TGTGCCACCAGCAGAGTGGGTGGCGACTATGGCTACACCTTC.

This clonotype was recorded many times. The chain joins TRBV11-3 to TRBJ1-1, with D maybe TRBD1 (6 bases). The CDR3 is 15 residues long. Germline CDR1 SGHNT, CDR2 YENEEA. The V gene lost 1 base and the J gene lost 0 bases, with 9 bases spanning the gap. The CDR3 reads CASSLGTEMNTEAFF. The CDR3 bases are TGTGCCAGCAGCTTAGGGACAGAGATGAACACTGAAGCTTTCTTT.

There are many counts of this clonotype. The chain combines TRBV6-1 with TRBJ2-7; 7 bases fit TRBD1. Germline assignment: CDR1 MNHNS and CDR2 SASEGT. The CDR3 consists of 13 residues. V lost 9 bases, J lost 3 bases, and 8 bases stayed unmatched. CDR3 loop: CASDRDSGYEQYF. The CDR3 coding sequence is TGTGCCAGTGACCGGGACAGCGGCTACGAGCAGTACTTC.